Following are 22 T cell receptor beta chains from one sample sequenced in a study of T cells in tuberculosis. Profiling relied on immunoSEQ multiplex PCR, and the TCRdb table lists in-frame clones only, not all of them. This table holds some 28,000 clones, around 89% found once. Sequences were obtained from PBMCs. The receptors here all came from a donor between 5 and 29 years old with latent tuberculosis or without tuberculosis infection.

The chain is built from TRBV19 and TRBJ2-5, with TRBD1 matching 8 bases. The CDR3 is 14 amino acids. CDR1 and CDR2 from the germline V gene are LNHDA and SQIVND (reference sequence). The V and J ends lost 5 bases and 5 bases, in that order; junction bases with no gene match: 7. CDR3 region: CASSVGQARETQYF. The CDR3 coding sequence is TGTGCCAGTAGTGTGGGACAGGCCCGGGAGACCCAGTACTTC.

V gene TRBV6-5 combines with J gene TRBJ1-1; no clear D gene. V shed 4 bases and J shed 0 bases, with 9 bases lying between them. This CDR3 is 14 amino acids long. The germline V gene encodes CDR1 MNHEY and CDR2 SVGAGI. CDR3 DNA: TGTGCCAGCAGTTCGGTCGCCATGAACACTGAAGCTTTCTTT. Its protein product is CASSSVAMNTEAFF.

The rearrangement uses TRBV5-4 and TRBJ1-4, with D possibly matching TRBD1 (5 bases). V lost 4 bases to trimming and J lost 0 bases, with 13 bases between them. The germline V gene encodes CDR1 SGHNT and CDR2 YYREEE (reference sequence). This CDR3 has 16 residues. In DNA form, the CDR3 reads TGTGCCAGCAGCCGATCAGGGTTGACAACTAATGAAAAACTGTTTTTT. It specifies CASSRSGLTTNEKLFF.

The V call is TRBV28, the J call TRBJ2-2; 9 positions match TRBD2. Germline loops: CDR1 MDHEN, CDR2 SYDVKM. This CDR3 comprises 15 residues. Germline trimming cut 8 bases from V and 1 base from J; bases unmatched to any gene: 5. In DNA form, the CDR3 reads TGTGCCAGCGGGGGAGCGGGGGGGAACACCGGGGAGCTGTTTTTT. Translating it yields CASGGAGGNTGELFF.

The chain uses TRBV6-5 and TRBJ2-7, with 7 bases matching TRBD1. This CDR3 comprises 14 residues. Trimming at V came to 6 bases and at J to 1 base, leaving 6 bases not matched to a gene. The germline V gene encodes CDR1 MNHEY and CDR2 SVGAGI. The CDR3 here is CASRLGQVSYEQYF. In DNA form, the CDR3 reads TGTGCCAGCAGGCTTGGACAGGTTTCCTACGAGCAGTACTTC.

This sequence joins TRBV29-1 and TRBJ2-5; 9 nucleotides agree with TRBD1. V lost 7 bases, J lost 5 bases, and 2 bases stayed unmatched. Germline values: CDR1 SQVTM, CDR2 ANQGSEA. The CDR3 extends over 11 amino acids. CDR3 nucleotides: TGCAGCGCCGGGACAGGGGAGACCCAGTACTTC. Residues: CSAGTGETQYF.

The V gene is TRBV9, the J gene TRBJ1-4; TRBD1 agrees at 9 bases. The CDR3 consists of 17 residues. With V trimmed by 4 bases and J by 8 bases, 15 bases remained unmatched. Germline V gene sequence: CDR1 SGDLS, CDR2 YYNGEE. Written as DNA, the CDR3 is TGTGCCAGCAGCCGAGGGGGGCTCACAGGGGGCAACGAAAAACTGTTTTTT. Its translation is CASSRGGLTGGNEKLFF.

In DNA form, the CDR3 reads TGTGCCAGCAGCTACACCGGGACAGACAATGAGCAGTTCTTC. The encoded protein is CASSYTGTDNEQFF. The chain is built from TRBV11-3 and TRBJ2-1; 7 bases fit TRBD1. Germline loops: CDR1 SGHNT, CDR2 YENEEA. With V trimmed by 4 bases and J by 5 bases, 5 bases remained unmatched. This CDR3 is 14 amino acids long.

This chain links TRBV10-2 with TRBJ2-7, with D tentatively TRBD2 (6 bases). CDR1 WSHSY and CDR2 SAAADI come from the germline V gene. V gave up 5 bases and J gave up 4 bases, with 12 bases separating them. The CDR3 loop spans 13 amino acids. This chain's CDR3 is CASSRELGYEQYF. CDR3 DNA sequence: TGCGCCAGCAGTCGGGAGCTCGGGTACGAGCAGTACTTC.

The chain carries TRBV7-2 and TRBJ1-5, with TRBD1 identical over 7 bases. J gave up 4 bases and V 0 bases, and 0 bases lay outside the gene matches. CDR3 length: 14 amino acids. Germline V gene sequence: CDR1 SGHTA, CDR2 FQGNSA. The CDR3 here is CASSLAQGNQPQHF. CDR3 sequence (DNA): TGTGCCAGCAGCTTAGCACAGGGGAATCAGCCCCAGCATTTT.

The rearrangement links TRBV19 to TRBJ1-6, with D unresolved. Deletions cut 1 base from V and 6 bases from J, with 7 bases between. CDR1 is LNHDA, CDR2 SQIVND, per germline (reference sequence). The CDR3 is made up of 14 amino acids. Here the CDR3 reads CASSIASPNSPLHF. The CDR3 DNA reads as TGTGCCAGTAGTATAGCTTCCCCTAATTCACCCCTCCACTTT.

The chain combines TRBV10-3 with TRBJ1-5, with D uncertain. Germline CDR1 and CDR2: ENHRY and SYGVKD. This CDR3 is 13 amino acids long. V was shortened by 2 bases and J by 4 bases, with 6 bases between the two germline ends. The CDR3 spells CAISEDFNQPQHF. Here the CDR3 DNA reads TGTGCCATCAGTGAGGACTTTAATCAGCCCCAGCATTTT.

This clone is a singleton in its sample. V is TRBV28 and J is TRBJ1-1; tentative D call: TRBD1 (6 bases). In germline, CDR1 is MDHEN, CDR2 SYDVKM. Trimming removed 5 bases at V and 0 bases at J, with 10 bases between. This CDR3 is built from 14 residues. CDR3 in DNA: TGTGCCAGCAGTACGGGGACACTGAACACTGAAGCTTTCTTT. This translates into CASSTGTLNTEAFF.

This sequence joins TRBV14 and TRBJ1-2; D gene ambiguous. The V gene lost 2 bases and the J gene lost 1 base, with 11 bases spanning the gap. This CDR3 is built from 15 residues. CDR1 is SGHDN and CDR2 is FVKESK in the germline V gene. The CDR3, as DNA: TGTGCCAGCAGCCAACTCGAGGGAAATAACTATGGCTACACCTTC. Its translation: CASSQLEGNNYGYTF.

The chain couples TRBV5-1 to TRBJ1-1; a weak D match, TRBD1 (5 bases). Germline V lookup: CDR1 SGHRS, CDR2 YFSETQ. V lost 0 bases and J lost 5, with 14 bases in between. This CDR3 has 15 residues. CDR3 in amino acids: CASSLASGGRTEAFF. The CDR3, as DNA: TGCGCCAGCAGCTTGGCCTCCGGGGGAAGAACTGAAGCTTTCTTT.

This clone occurred once. The chain recombines TRBV28 with TRBJ1-2; TRBD1 agrees at 8 bases. The V segment lost 5 bases and the J segment 6 bases; nucleotides outside the gene matches: 5. Germline-derived CDR1 and CDR2 are MDHEN and SYDVKM. The CDR3 runs 13 residues. The CDR3 region is CASSPDRVNGYTF. The CDR3 DNA is TGTGCCAGCAGTCCGGACAGGGTCAATGGCTACACCTTC.

The J gene is TRBJ1-2, the V gene TRBV14; TRBD1 agrees at 8 bases. The germline gives CDR1 SGHDN, CDR2 FVKESK. The CDR3 extends over 16 amino acids. V lost 3 bases to trimming and J lost 1 base; unmatched junction nucleotides: 7. The CDR3 region is CASSHRGQGSNYGYTF. DNA for the CDR3: TGTGCCAGCAGCCATAGAGGACAGGGAAGTAACTATGGCTACACCTTC.

This chain joins TRBV11-1 and TRBJ2-3; no clear D. Germline assignment: CDR1 SGHAT and CDR2 FQDESV (reference sequence). The length of the CDR3 is 14 residues. V dropped 2 bases and J dropped 9 bases, with 15 bases sitting between them. The CDR3 region has the DNA TGTGCCAGCAGCTTAAGAGGAAGTTCTGAGACGCAGTATTTT. Amino acids: CASSLRGSSETQYF.

This chain joins TRBV13 and TRBJ1-1, with D perhaps matching TRBD1 (6 bases). Trimming removed 4 bases from V and 4 bases from J, with 13 bases in between. Germline V gene lookup returns CDR1 PRHDT and CDR2 FYEKMQ (reference sequence). CDR3 length equals 14 residues. As DNA, the CDR3 is TGTGCCAGCAGCTCCCAGGGGTCCGGCACTGAAGCTTTCTTT. As protein: CASSSQGSGTEAFF.

This rearrangement joins TRBV6-1 to TRBJ2-5, with D possibly being TRBD2 (5 bases). The ends were cut back, 3 bases at V and 1 base at J, with 12 bases in the middle. This CDR3 comprises 15 residues. CDR1 is MNHNS and CDR2 is SASEGT in the germline V gene. CDR3 DNA sequence: TGTGCCAGCAGTGAGTACGGGCGGGTCCAAGAGACCCAGTACTTC. The encoded protein is CASSEYGRVQETQYF.

To note about this clone: Other DNA sequences of this sample code for an identical CDR3. This chain joins TRBV6-6 and TRBJ1-2; a possible D gene is TRBD1 (5 bases). V lost 6 bases, J lost 5 bases, and 10 bases lay in between. The germline CDR1 and CDR2 sequences are MNHNY and SVGAGI (reference sequence). This CDR3 is 12 amino acids long. Written as DNA, the CDR3 is TGTGCCAGCAGAGACGGGGGGTATGGCTACACCTTC. Encoded protein: CASRDGGYGYTF.

This clone appeared once. This chain joins TRBV29-1 and TRBJ2-1; tentatively, D is TRBD2 (5 bases). V dropped 4 bases and J dropped 7 bases, with 14 bases sitting between them. The CDR3 loop spans 13 amino acids. The V gene's germline CDR1 is SQVTM and CDR2 ANQGSEA. Here the CDR3 reads CSVGTFETNEQFF. DNA for the CDR3: TGCAGCGTTGGGACTTTTGAAACGAATGAGCAGTTCTTC.